This TCR beta chain was documented in a study of T cells in Graves' hyperthyroidism and ophthalmopathy. Study conclusions and caveats: Blood also carried most thyroid clonotypes expanded above 0.001. Ophthalmopathy was predicted by the model a median of roughly 6.7 months ahead of onset.

What was amplified from RNA transcripts were TCR beta CDR3 regions. Carried out on the TCR CDR3, a first-round RT-PCR used the HTBI primer set. TCRdb called the multiplex PCR reads again in MiXCR, with one record for every CDR3 protein. The sample lists about 380,000 distinct CDR3 sequences, approximately 15% seen once, with roughly 11% in the top ten. This CDR3 is 15 amino acids long. Germline V gives CDR1 LGHDT, CDR2 YNNKEL (reference sequence). After removal of 3 bases from V and 5 bases from J, the junction contained 4 bases not matched to a gene. About this clonotype itself: Antigen unknown.

The TCR comes from a woman aged 60-70 years with Graves' hyperthyroidism. The chain uses TRBV3-1 and TRBJ1-4, with 9 bases identical to TRBD1. The material sequenced was blood. The CDR3 nucleotides read TGTGCCAGCAGCCAGGCCGGGACAGGGAATGAAAAACTGTTTTTT. Translation gives CASSQAGTGNEKLFF.